This is a list of T cell receptor beta chains from one sample in a study of human T cells and chemical hapten exposure. One entry per CDR3 protein, called by TCRdb with MiXCR from the RACE reads. The sample lists tens of thousands of distinct CDR3 sequences; around 9.4% were seen once. The input for sequencing was whole blood, taken in connection with sensitization to the hapten diphenylcyclopropenone (DPC). These receptors were taken from a woman aged 35 to 49 with alopecia areata. Some clones in this sample may be carry-over from other donors' samples. Each CDR3 is given with its conserved first and last residue.

v_call cdr3_aa
TRBV28 CASSMTGMNTEAFF
TRBV20-1 CSAWTSGGRDTQYF
TRBV6-5 CASSLQGAEQFF
TRBV2 CASSEGPSGGLRGNEQFF
TRBV20-1 CSAHFLAGSTDTQYF
TRBV7-6 CASSWQSYNEQFF
TRBV12-3/TRBV12-4 CASSHRAEAFF
TRBV4-3 CASSQDYIDTQYF
TRBV28 CASSGLGLFSYEQYF
TRBV20-1 CSANYPAGGRGTQYF
TRBV20-1 CSARWGAGNTIYF
TRBV4-1 CASSLDRGGGYTF
TRBV28 CASSPTRGATNEKLFF
TRBV20-1 CSARSHGNTIYF
TRBV11-1 CASSRRAGRIGTEAFF
TRBV5-4 CASSYQGLEEQYF
TRBV6-2/TRBV6-3 CASSRDRGLSEAFF
TRBV2 CASSAGYPNTEAFF
TRBV2 CASRAGDLAKNIQYF
TRBV7-7 CASSRDRGETQYF
TRBV4-1 CASSQAGGSNQPQHF
TRBV20-1 CSARGPSTDTQYF
TRBV5-8 CASALWAGGKNIQYF
TRBV10-3 CAISTDPEGREQYF
TRBV20-1 CSAGETGTGRNIQYF
TRBV5-1 CASSNTPGSNTGELFF
TRBV7-3 CASSRRGGSGELFF
TRBV7-8 CASSVRGGPDTGELFF
TRBV12-3/TRBV12-4 CASRGDRGRTEETQYF
TRBV18 CASSPRSGGYEQYF
TRBV10-3 CAISEPDRDRAFF
TRBV4-1 CASSRSSYNSPLHF
TRBV12-3/TRBV12-4 CASSPGDGAYEQYF
TRBV6-1 CASSARTGNTIYF
TRBV24-1 CATSVGRGYTF
TRBV18 CASSPRTGEGAFF
TRBV29-1 CRVSGALNTEAFF
TRBV28 CASSLIIRQVQYF
TRBV6-1 CASSEPRQPQHF
TRBV14 CASSQDWGSYEQYF
TRBV12-3/TRBV12-4 CASSDRGTGISTDTQYF
TRBV29-1 CSVATVSDTQYF